This TCR beta chain was obtained from a study of T cell responses to AZD1222 COVID-19 vaccine. Study-wide context: Pooled together were second doses at about 4 or about 12 weeks.

Trimming took off 11 bases at V and 1 base at J, with 13 bases between the two ends. Per germline, CDR1 SGHTA and CDR2 FQGTGA. There are 13 residues in the CDR3. TCRdb's table, derived via immunoSEQ multiplex PCR, lists solely in-frame clones and lacks some. The sample shows 250,000 or so clones, roughly 93% of them seen only once. The sample was peripheral blood, taken on day 0 of AZD1222 vaccination. This chain joins TRBV7-3 and TRBJ2-3; maybe TRBD2 (5 bases). The source of this sequence is an adult in good health. The CDR3 sequence: CAFAPDCTDTQYF. The CDR3 bases are TGTGCCTTTGCCCCGGACTGCACAGATACGCAGTATTTT.